One sample yielded the 29 T cell receptor beta chains listed below, sequenced in a study of long-term antiretroviral therapy in people with HIV. The assay, immunoSEQ v3.0, was run at survey level. Libraries were prepared by immunoSEQ multiplex PCR; TCRdb keeps only in-frame clonotypes and omits some of them. Here the sample spans 36,000 or so clones, more than 65% being singletons. The sample consisted of unsorted PBMCs, taken 0.6 years after starting antiretroviral therapy. Receptors originate from a man younger than 30 with HIV.

The chain combines TRBV7-2 with TRBJ1-1; no firm D call. Germline CDR1 SGHTA, CDR2 FQGNSA. The CDR3 is made up of 13 amino acids. The V end lost 3 bases, the J end lost 0 bases, and 5 bases lay between the germline ends. The CDR3 region has the DNA TGTGCCAGCAGCTTGCAGGTGAACACTGAAGCTTTCTTT. This encodes CASSLQVNTEAFF.

This clone was observed a few times. This chain joins TRBV28 and TRBJ2-1, with D hard to call. The CDR3 runs 11 residues. Looked up from germline, CDR1 is MDHEN and CDR2 is SYDVKM. V lost 5 bases, J lost 9 bases, and 8 bases lay in between. This CDR3 reads CASSVPFEQFF. For the CDR3, the DNA is TGTGCCAGCAGTGTTCCGTTTGAGCAGTTCTTC.

The rearrangement joins TRBV4-3 to TRBJ1-4, with TRBD1 as a possible D gene (5 bases). Trimming removed 3 bases from V and 0 bases from J, with 11 bases in between. Germline V gene data show CDR1 as LGHNA and CDR2 as YSLEER. The CDR3 is 16 amino acids. CDR3 in DNA: TGCGCCAGCAGCCACGACAGTTTTGCAACTAATGAAAAACTGTTTTTT. This gives the protein CASSHDSFATNEKLFF.

The chain combines TRBV4-1 with TRBJ2-7; tentatively, D is TRBD2 (6 bases). CDR3 length equals 15 residues. V was trimmed by 0 bases and J by 2 bases, leaving 11 bases between them. Germline loops: CDR1 MGHRA, CDR2 YSYEKL. The chain's CDR3 is CASSQDHGSPYEQYF. CDR3 in DNA: TGCGCCAGCAGCCAAGATCACGGGAGTCCCTACGAGCAGTACTTC.

This rearrangement joins TRBV6-4 to TRBJ1-1; 7 bases fit TRBD1. In germline, CDR1 is MRHNA, CDR2 SNTAGT. The CDR3 is made up of 14 amino acids. The V segment lost 6 bases and the J segment 4 bases; nucleotides outside the gene matches: 8. CDR3 nucleotides: TGTGCCAGCAGCCCCCAGGGGGTTGGCACTGAAGCTTTCTTT. Residues: CASSPQGVGTEAFF.

V and J are TRBV28 and TRBJ1-4; D is possibly TRBD1 (5 bases). The CDR3 consists of 15 residues. The V end lost 5 bases, the J end lost 3 bases, and 13 bases lay between the germline ends. Germline V gene sequence: CDR1 MDHEN, CDR2 SYDVKM. The CDR3 spells CASSPLGAPNEKLFF. CDR3 in DNA: TGTGCCAGCAGTCCCCTCGGGGCTCCTAATGAAAAACTGTTTTTT.

The gene calls are TRBV5-5 and TRBJ2-1; no reliable D call. This CDR3 contains 13 residues. Germline loops: CDR1 SGHKS, CDR2 YYEKEE (reference sequence). The V and J ends lost 2 bases and 6 bases respectively, with 9 bases between them. The DNA of the CDR3 is TGTGCCAGCAGCTTCGGAAATCGCAATGAGCAGTTCTTC. It specifies CASSFGNRNEQFF.

The chain uses TRBV28 and TRBJ1-1; a possible D gene is TRBD1 (6 bases). The CDR3 has 15 amino acids. Trimming took 4 bases from V and 3 from J, leaving 15 bases between them. Germline CDR1 and CDR2: MDHEN and SYDVKM. The CDR3, as DNA: TGTGCCAGCAGTTCCCGCAGGGGCGGGGACACTGAAGCTTTCTTT. Translated: CASSSRRGGDTEAFF.

The chain couples TRBV7-3 to TRBJ2-5; D ambiguous. Germline V gene sequence: CDR1 SGHTA, CDR2 FQGTGA. V was shortened by 0 bases and J by 5 bases, with 7 bases between the two germline ends. This CDR3 is 13 amino acids long. The CDR3 sequence: CASSLTRAETQYF. Here the CDR3 DNA reads TGTGCCAGCAGCTTAACGCGTGCGGAGACCCAGTACTTC. Using reference TRBV7-3 and TRBJ2-5 for the parts outside the CDR3, the full variable domain is GAGVSQTPSNKVTEKGKYVELRCDPISGHTALYWYRQSLGQGPEFLIYFQGTGAADDSGLPNDRFFAVRPEGSVSTLKIQRTERGDSAVYLCASSLTRAETQYFGPGTRLLVL.

J is TRBJ1-1 and V is TRBV5-8, with 10 nucleotides matching TRBD1. J gave up 0 bases and V 4 bases, and 9 bases lay outside the gene matches. Germline CDR1 is SGHTS and CDR2 is YDEGEE. This CDR3 is built from 17 residues. The DNA of the CDR3 is TGTGCCAGCAGCCCTTCCGGACAGGGGGGGTTGAACACTGAAGCTTTCTTT. It encodes CASSPSGQGGLNTEAFF.

The chain links TRBV10-2 to TRBJ1-5; perhaps TRBD1 as D (5 bases). The CDR3 sequence is 15 residues long. V was trimmed by 2 bases and J by 5 bases, leaving 13 bases between them. Germline CDR1 WSHSY, CDR2 SAAADI. The chain's CDR3 is CASSEGRGRDQPQHF. The CDR3 DNA follows: TGCGCCAGCAGTGAGGGGAGGGGACGGGATCAGCCCCAGCATTTT.

This clone was recorded once. This chain links TRBV29-1 with TRBJ1-2, with D perhaps matching TRBD1 (6 bases). Between the trimmed V and J ends, which lost 3 bases and 1 base, there was a span of 21 bases. The CDR3 contains 17 residues. The germline gives CDR1 SQVTM, CDR2 ANQGSEA. The CDR3 reads CSVEGGAGRINNYGYTF. In DNA, the CDR3 is TGCAGCGTTGAGGGGGGCGCGGGACGGATTAATAACTATGGCTACACCTTC. Supplemented by reference TRBV29-1 and TRBJ1-2, the full variable domain reads SAVISQKPSRDICQRGTSLTIQCQVDSQVTMMFWYRQQPGQSLTLIATANQGSEATYESGFVIDKFPISRPNLTFSTLTVSNMSPEDSSIYLCSVEGGAGRINNYGYTFGSGTRLTVV.

The chain combines TRBV11-3 with TRBJ2-2, with no clear D. Trimming removed 6 bases at V and 5 bases at J, with 4 bases between. Germline CDR1 SGHNT, CDR2 YENEEA. This CDR3 is 11 amino acids long. The CDR3 protein is CASSSTGELFF. CDR3 nucleotide sequence: TGTGCCAGCAGTTCAACCGGGGAGCTGTTTTTT.

Here the CDR3 reads CASSWGLAGSYNEQFF. Here the CDR3 DNA reads TGCGCCAGCAGCTGGGGACTAGCGGGATCCTACAATGAGCAGTTCTTC. This chain links TRBV5-1 with TRBJ2-1; 13 bases match TRBD2. Losses at the gene ends were 3 bases for V and 1 base for J; bases not matched to a gene: 1. Germline V gene lookup returns CDR1 SGHRS and CDR2 YFSETQ. The CDR3 consists of 16 residues.

V is TRBV2 and J is TRBJ2-5; TRBD2 aligns across 8 bases. Germline CDR1 and CDR2: SNHLY and FYNNEI. V was clipped by 5 bases and J by 5 bases; unmatched bases: 13. The CDR3 length is 16 residues. DNA of the CDR3: TGTGCCAGCAGTCTCTCCGGGAGGGGTAGTCGGGAGACCCAGTACTTC. As protein: CASSLSGRGSRETQYF.

The chain carries TRBV5-1 and TRBJ2-2, with 13 nucleotides matching TRBD2. Germline trimming cut 4 bases from V and 5 bases from J; bases unmatched to any gene: 8. Germline loops: CDR1 SGHRS, CDR2 YFSETQ. The CDR3 runs to 17 residues. Here the CDR3 reads CASSPGLAGSGTGELFF. The CDR3 nucleotides read TGCGCCAGCAGCCCGGGACTAGCGGGATCAGGAACCGGGGAGCTGTTTTTT.

The gene calls are TRBV29-1 and TRBJ2-4; tentatively, D is TRBD2 (7 bases). The germline CDR1 and CDR2 sequences are SQVTM and ANQGSEA. Trimming pared 6 bases from V and 0 bases from J, leaving 15 bases between. This CDR3 region has 15 residues. CDR3 nucleotide sequence: TGCAGCGTGATGGGGGGGCTGCCAGCCAAAAACATTCAGTACTTC. Protein product: CSVMGGLPAKNIQYF.

V and J are TRBV7-3 and TRBJ2-7; 9 nucleotides agree with TRBD1. Per the germline V gene, CDR1 is SGHTA and CDR2 is FQGTGA. CDR3 length: 16 amino acids. J gave up 2 bases and V 5 bases, and 10 bases lay outside the gene matches. CDR3 loop: CASSVTGGAAPYEQYF. CDR3 sequence (DNA): TGTGCCAGCAGCGTCACAGGGGGCGCAGCCCCCTACGAGCAGTACTTC.

This chain joins TRBV10-3 and TRBJ2-7; no reliable D call. The CDR3 has 13 amino acids. Per the germline V gene, CDR1 is ENHRY and CDR2 is SYGVKD. V lost 8 bases and J 4 bases, leaving 15 bases between the germline ends. The CDR3 nucleotides are TGTGCCATCTCTGACACTTCAACGTACGAGCAGTACTTC. It specifies CAISDTSTYEQYF.

The rearrangement uses TRBV28 and TRBJ2-2, with D perhaps TRBD1 (6 bases). The CDR3 extends over 12 amino acids. Per germline, CDR1 MDHEN and CDR2 SYDVKM. V shed 10 bases and J shed 6 bases, with 12 bases lying between them. As DNA, the CDR3 is TGTGCCACCAGGGGTCCCGCCGGGGAGCTGTTTTTT. Translating gives CATRGPAGELFF.

V usage is TRBV7-9 and J usage is TRBJ2-5; 8 bases are shared with TRBD1. This CDR3 spans 13 amino acids. Germline assignment: CDR1 SEHNR and CDR2 FQNEAQ (reference sequence). J gave up 4 bases and V 7 bases, and 5 bases lay outside the gene matches. The CDR3: CASIPGGAETQYF. In nucleotides, the CDR3 is TGTGCCAGCATACCAGGGGGCGCAGAGACCCAGTACTTC.

The chain has TRBV19 and TRBJ1-4; D uncertain. V was clipped by 6 bases and J by 8 bases, with 10 bases between them. CDR3 size: 12 residues. Germline values: CDR1 LNHDA, CDR2 SQIVND (reference sequence). The DNA of the CDR3 is TGTGCCAGTAGATTGACTGGGGAAAAACTGTTTTTT. It yields the protein CASRLTGEKLFF. Combining the CDR3 with reference TRBV19 and TRBJ1-4 gives the whole variable domain DGGITQSPKYLFRKEGQNVTLSCEQNLNHDAMYWYRQDPGQGLRLIYYSQIVNDFQKGDIAEGYSVSREKKESFPLTVTSAQKNPTAFYLCASRLTGEKLFFGSGTQLSVL.

The V call is TRBV11-2, the J call TRBJ1-2; D uncertain. CDR1 and CDR2 (germline): SGHAT, FQNNGV. CDR3 length equals 12 residues. V gave up 0 bases and J gave up 4 bases, with 3 bases separating them. Here the CDR3 reads CASSLDVYGYTF. The CDR3 DNA reads as TGTGCCAGCAGCTTAGACGTCTATGGCTACACCTTC.

The chain combines TRBV28 with TRBJ2-7, with 14 bases fitting TRBD2. J gave up 2 bases and V 2 bases, and 2 bases lay outside the gene matches. Germline V gene data show CDR1 as MDHEN and CDR2 as SYDVKM. The CDR3 sequence is 16 residues long. The chain's CDR3 is CASSLRLAGGAYEQYF. The CDR3 region has the DNA TGTGCCAGCAGTTTACGACTAGCGGGAGGGGCCTACGAGCAGTACTTC.

The chain has TRBV19 and TRBJ2-3; TRBD1 aligns across 8 bases. Germline values: CDR1 LNHDA, CDR2 SQIVND (reference sequence). J was trimmed by 5 bases and V by 5 bases; bases with no gene match: 12. The CDR3 is made up of 16 amino acids. For the CDR3, the DNA is TGTGCCAGTAGTCCTCAAGACAGGGGAGGTGTAGATACGCAGTATTTT. Its translation: CASSPQDRGGVDTQYF.

The rearrangement uses TRBV11-2 and TRBJ2-7, with 9 bases aligning to TRBD1. Germline trimming cut 4 bases from V and 5 bases from J; bases unmatched to any gene: 15. CDR1 and CDR2 (germline): SGHAT, FQNNGV. The CDR3 loop spans 17 amino acids. The CDR3 sequence is CASSSRDREVLFDEQYF. The CDR3 coding sequence is TGTGCCAGCAGCTCCCGGGACAGGGAGGTCTTATTCGACGAGCAGTACTTC.

J is TRBJ2-7 and V is TRBV19, with D tentatively TRBD1 (5 bases). The V end lost 3 bases, the J end lost 5 bases, and 14 bases lay between the germline ends. The CDR3 has 14 amino acids. Germline V gene sequence: CDR1 LNHDA, CDR2 SQIVND (reference sequence). The DNA for the CDR3 is TGTGCCAGTAGTATTGTGGACACCCGCCACGAGCAGTACTTC. Its protein product is CASSIVDTRHEQYF.

This clone is a singleton in its sample. The chain couples TRBV7-6 to TRBJ2-5; the match to TRBD1 covers 7 bases. The CDR3 is 15 residues long. Germline V lookup: CDR1 SGHVS, CDR2 FNYEAQ. Trimming removed 5 bases from V and 5 bases from J; junction bases left unmatched: 11. The chain's CDR3 is CASSKETGMMETQYF. DNA for the CDR3: TGTGCCAGCAGCAAAGAGACAGGGATGATGGAGACCCAGTACTTC.

The chain combines TRBV28 with TRBJ1-2, with TRBD1 matching over 8 bases. V was clipped by 6 bases and J by 8 bases; unmatched bases: 5. In germline, CDR1 is MDHEN, CDR2 SYDVKM. This CDR3 has 12 amino acids. The CDR3 DNA follows: TGTGCCAGCAGCCAAGGACAGGGCGGCTACACCTTC. This gives the protein CASSQGQGGYTF.